A selection of T cell receptor beta chains follows, all from one sample in a study of PD-L1 blockade in urothelial cancer. TCRdb's table, derived via immunoSEQ multiplex PCR, lists solely in-frame clones and lacks some. The repertoire includes 35,000 to 45,000 clones, roughly 82% of them detected once, and 8% to 11% sits in the top ten. The input for sequencing was PBMCs, taken around atezolizumab (anti-PD-L1) treatment. Receptors were obtained from a man between 40 and 49 years old with urothelial cancer. Both conserved end residues are part of each CDR3. D genes are given only for firm matches. Rows give clone size only sometimes, using once, few, many, or a class for an expanded clone.

>TRBV4-3|.|.|TRBJ1-2
CASSQDRQGNYGYTF
TGCGCCAGCAGCCAAGATCGCCAGGGGAACTATGGCTACACCTTC
>TRBV5-4|TRBD1|.|TRBJ1-2
CASSFRDRFNYGYTF
TGTGCCAGCAGCTTCAGGGACAGATTTAACTATGGCTACACCTTC
>TRBV10-3|TRBD1|.|TRBJ1-2
CAISESQGFYYGYTF
TGTGCCATCAGTGAATCACAGGGGTTCTACTATGGCTACACCTTC
>TRBV7-8|TRBD2|few|TRBJ2-7
CASSSGTSGSEQYF
TGTGCCAGCAGCTCTGGGACTAGCGGGAGCGAGCAGTACTTC
>TRBV6-5|TRBD1|.|TRBJ1-1
CASSSGQMTTEAFF
TGTGCCAGCAGTTCGGGACAGATGACCACTGAAGCTTTCTTT
>TRBV28|TRBD1|.|TRBJ2-3
CASSLTGVTDTQYF
TGTGCCAGCAGTTTGACAGGGGTGACAGATACGCAGTATTTT
>TRBV5-6|.|.|TRBJ1-5
CASSLAAGNQPQHF
TGTGCCAGCAGCTTGGCTGCGGGGAATCAGCCCCAGCATTTT
>TRBV10-3|.|.|TRBJ2-1
CAISDGGLKPPAEQFF
TGTGCCATCAGTGATGGGGGACTTAAACCCCCGGCTGAGCAGTTCTTC
>TRBV7-9|TRBD1|.|TRBJ1-2
CASSLRTGVLNYGYTF
TGTGCCAGCAGCCTACGGACAGGGGTCCTTAACTATGGCTACACCTTC
>TRBV7-9|.|.|TRBJ2-1
CASSFDEQFF
TGTGCCAGCAGCTTCGATGAGCAGTTCTTC
>TRBV19|TRBD1|.|TRBJ2-7
CASSTLQGTTYEQYF
TGTGCCAGTAGTACATTACAGGGGACAACCTACGAGCAGTACTTC
>TRBV5-5|.|.|TRBJ2-7
CASSGGGGAWPEQYF
TGTGCCAGCAGTGGGGGTGGGGGCGCCTGGCCCGAGCAGTACTTC
>TRBV28|.|.|TRBJ2-3
CASSPGRGSGTDTQYF
TGTGCCAGCAGTCCGGGGAGAGGGAGCGGAACAGATACGCAGTATTTT
>TRBV6-1|TRBD1|.|TRBJ1-1
CASSGITGAGEAFF
TGTGCCAGCAGCGGAATCACAGGGGCGGGGGAAGCTTTCTTT
>TRBV18|.|.|TRBJ1-5
CASSPGGSNQPQHF
TGTGCCAGCTCACCAGGGGGGAGCAATCAGCCCCAGCATTTT
>TRBV4-3|TRBD2|.|TRBJ2-2
CASSHKWSVGGTTGELFF
TGCGCCAGCAGCCACAAGTGGTCGGTGGGAGGGACCACCGGGGAGCTGTTTTTT
>TRBV28|.|once|TRBJ1-2
CASRLQGPYGYTF
TGTGCCAGCAGACTACAGGGCCCCTATGGCTACACCTTC
>TRBV7-2|TRBD2|.|TRBJ2-7
CASSEPDQPLPGGFYEQYF
TGTGCCAGCAGCGAGCCTGACCAACCTCTACCGGGAGGTTTCTACGAGCAGTACTTC
>TRBV7-8|.|.|TRBJ2-3
CASTPVPSTDTQYF
TGTGCCAGCACCCCCGTTCCCAGCACAGATACGCAGTATTTT